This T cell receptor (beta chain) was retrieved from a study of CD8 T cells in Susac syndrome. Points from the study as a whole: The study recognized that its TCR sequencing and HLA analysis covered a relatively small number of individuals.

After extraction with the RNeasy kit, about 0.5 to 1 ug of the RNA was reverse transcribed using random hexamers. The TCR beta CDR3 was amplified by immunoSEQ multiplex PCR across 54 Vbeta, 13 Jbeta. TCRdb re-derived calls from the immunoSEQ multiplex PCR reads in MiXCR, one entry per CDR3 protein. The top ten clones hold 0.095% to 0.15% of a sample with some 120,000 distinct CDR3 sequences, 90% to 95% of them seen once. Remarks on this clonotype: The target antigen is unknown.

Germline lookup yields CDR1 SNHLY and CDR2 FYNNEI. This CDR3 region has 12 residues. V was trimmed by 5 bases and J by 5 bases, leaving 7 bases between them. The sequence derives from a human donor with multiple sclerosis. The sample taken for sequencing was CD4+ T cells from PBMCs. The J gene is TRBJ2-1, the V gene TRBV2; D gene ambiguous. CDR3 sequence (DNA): TGTGCCAGCAGTACAGATGACAATGAGCAGTTCTTC. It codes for CASSTDDNEQFF.